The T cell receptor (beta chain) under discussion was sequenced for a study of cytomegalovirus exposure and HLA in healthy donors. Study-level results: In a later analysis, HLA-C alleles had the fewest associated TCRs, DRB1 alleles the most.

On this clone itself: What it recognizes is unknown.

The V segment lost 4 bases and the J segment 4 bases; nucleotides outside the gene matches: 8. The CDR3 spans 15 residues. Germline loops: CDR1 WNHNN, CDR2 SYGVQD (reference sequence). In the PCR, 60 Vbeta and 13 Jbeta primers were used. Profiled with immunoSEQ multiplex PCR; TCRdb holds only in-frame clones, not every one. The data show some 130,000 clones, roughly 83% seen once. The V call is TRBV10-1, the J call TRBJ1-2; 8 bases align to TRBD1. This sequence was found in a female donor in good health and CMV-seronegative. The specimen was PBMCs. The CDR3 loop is CASSAQDRAGYGYTF. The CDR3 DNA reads TGCGCCAGCAGTGCGCAGGACAGGGCAGGCTATGGCTACACCTTC.